These 12 T cell receptor beta chains were sequenced from one sample in a study of blood T cell repertoires in COVID-19. Profiling relied on immunoSEQ multiplex PCR, and the TCRdb table lists in-frame clones only, not all of them. The data show roughly 160,000 clones, roughly 91% seen once. Material for sequencing was peripheral blood. These receptors were taken from a man aged 18 to 30 with acute or convalescent COVID-19.

The chain combines TRBV5-1 with TRBJ2-3, with D perhaps matching TRBD2 (6 bases). The CDR3 spans 14 residues. V was pared by 4 bases and J by 6 bases, with 15 bases between. Germline V gene sequence: CDR1 SGHRS, CDR2 YFSETQ. This CDR3 is CASSPGGGADTQYF. CDR3 nucleotide sequence: TGCGCCAGCAGCCCGGGCGGCGGGGCGGATACGCAGTATTTT.

The gene calls are TRBV18 and TRBJ1-2, with a tentative D call TRBD1 (6 bases). Germline V lookup: CDR1 KGHSH, CDR2 LQKENI. The CDR3 is 15 amino acids. V lost 3 bases to trimming and J lost 3 bases, with 14 bases between them. The CDR3 reads CASSPGQNRDYGYTF. As DNA, the CDR3 is TGTGCCAGCTCACCCGGCCAGAACAGGGACTATGGCTACACCTTC.

The CDR3 DNA reads TGTGCCAGCAGTTTGGGGAACAGGGTCGGCTACACCTTC. Its translation: CASSLGNRVGYTF. The chain has TRBV27 and TRBJ1-2; D possibly corresponds to TRBD1 (6 bases). This CDR3 has 13 residues. Per germline, CDR1 MNHEY and CDR2 SMNVEV (reference sequence). Trimming removed 3 bases at V and 8 bases at J, with 13 bases between.

The chain has TRBV5-6 and TRBJ2-3; perhaps TRBD2 as D (6 bases). V was cut by 2 bases and J by 0 bases, with 10 bases left in between. CDR3 length equals 15 residues. Looked up from germline, CDR1 is SGHDT and CDR2 is YYEEEE. The CDR3 spells CASSFVGRSTDTQYF. The CDR3 DNA sequence: TGTGCCAGCAGCTTTGTAGGGAGGAGCACAGATACGCAGTATTTT.

V and J are TRBV18 and TRBJ1-1; TRBD1 agrees at 7 bases. Germline V CDR1 and CDR2: KGHSH, LQKENI. J lost 1 base, V lost 6 bases, and 8 bases had no gene match. This CDR3 contains 15 residues. The CDR3: CASSPGGGPNTEAFF. CDR3 DNA sequence: TGTGCCAGCTCCCCAGGGGGGGGCCCGAACACTGAAGCTTTCTTT.

The rearrangement joins TRBV11-2 to TRBJ2-1; TRBD2 matches 7 bases. The CDR3 extends over 13 amino acids. V shed 0 bases and J 7 bases; nucleotides not matched to a gene: 0. The V gene's germline CDR1 is SGHAT and CDR2 FQNNGV. CDR3 DNA: TGTGCCAGCAGCTTAGAGGGGGGGAATGAGCAGTTCTTC. Encoded protein: CASSLEGGNEQFF. Looking up the rest from reference TRBV11-2 and TRBJ2-1 gives the full variable domain: EAGVAQSPRYKIIEKRQSVAFWCNPISGHATLYWYQQILGQGPKLLIQFQNNGVVDDSQLPKDRFSAERLKGVDSTLKIQPAKLEDSAVYLCASSLEGGNEQFFGPGTRLTVL.

For the CDR3, the DNA is TGTGCCAGTAGACTGGACAGGGAGGCCGAGCAGTACTTC. The encoded protein is CASRLDREAEQYF. The chain recombines TRBV19 with TRBJ2-7; TRBD1 matches at 8 bases. The CDR3 sequence is 13 residues long. Germline lookup yields CDR1 LNHDA and CDR2 SQIVND (reference sequence). V lost 6 bases and J lost 6; bases outside the gene matches: 7.

The rearrangement joins TRBV5-1 to TRBJ1-1; 7 bases map to TRBD1. The V gene's germline CDR1 is SGHRS and CDR2 YFSETQ. J was trimmed by 1 base and V by 5 bases; bases with no gene match: 8. CDR3 size: 15 residues. CDR3 in DNA: TGCGCCAGCAGGCAATCCGGGACAGCGAACACTGAAGCTTTCTTT. This sequence encodes CASRQSGTANTEAFF. The full variable domain, completed using reference TRBV5-1 and TRBJ1-1, is KAGVTQTPRYLIKTRGQQVTLSCSPISGHRSVSWYQQTPGQGLQFLFEYFSETQRNKGNFPGRFSGRQFSNSRSEMNVSTLELGDSALYLCASRQSGTANTEAFFGQGTRLTVV.

Points on this clone: The junction departs from the called germline gene at one end, perhaps through a read error. V is TRBV2 and J is TRBJ1-1; weak D call: TRBD1 (5 bases). The CDR3 length is 12 residues. From germline, CDR1 is SNHLY and CDR2 FYNNEI. This CDR3 is CASSLQENRHQF. For the CDR3, the DNA is TGTGCCAGCAGTTTACAGGAAAACCGACACCAATTT.

J is TRBJ2-7 and V is TRBV5-1; a weak D match, TRBD2 (6 bases). This CDR3 contains 14 residues. The germline V gene encodes CDR1 SGHRS and CDR2 YFSETQ. Trimming took 7 bases from V and 1 from J, leaving 15 bases between them. The CDR3 DNA is TGCGCCAGCGCCGGGACTTACATTTCCTACGAGCAGTACTTC. It is translated as CASAGTYISYEQYF.

The CDR3 reads CASSLDRELGKNIQYF. CDR3 nucleotides: TGTGCCAGCAGCTTAGACAGGGAGTTGGGGAAAAACATTCAGTACTTC. The genes are TRBV7-2 and TRBJ2-4; TRBD1 might be the D (6 bases). The V end was cut by 1 base, the J end by 4 bases, with 14 bases between. The CDR3 has 16 residues. The V gene's germline CDR1 is SGHTA and CDR2 FQGNSA.

This chain uses TRBV14 with TRBJ2-3; D unresolved. Trimming stripped 1 base from V and 0 bases from J, with 14 bases between. The CDR3 spans 17 residues. CDR1 and CDR2 from the germline V gene are SGHDN and FVKESK. The CDR3 spells CASSQVRLTTSTDTQYF. DNA of the CDR3: TGTGCCAGCAGCCAAGTCAGACTGACCACTAGCACAGATACGCAGTATTTT.